What follows is one T cell receptor beta chain and its context. Germline CDR1 MGHRA, CDR2 YSYEKL. CDR3 length equals 14 residues. V lost 1 base to trimming and J lost 4 bases, with 8 bases between them. The data stem from a study of blood T cells in healthy people across ages. The wider study: Template switching retrieved approximately one barcoded beta molecule for each two T cells.

Through a sample-barcoded 5' primer and a J-beta primer mix, a second PCR was run for about 6 to 11 cycles. Every sample produced at least 2.5 million CDR3-containing paired-end reads. Each CDR3 protein gets one entry after TCRdb re-called the 5' RACE reads with MiXCR. The data show 800,000 to 950,000 distinct CDR3 sequences, around 49% seen once. The sample taken for sequencing was blood. The receptor comes from a man aged 25 to 40 in good health. The V and J genes are TRBV4-1 and TRBJ1-5, with D unclear. The CDR3 region is CASSQGQINQPQHF. The DNA for the CDR3 is TGCGCCAGCAGCCAAGGTCAGATAAATCAGCCCCAGCATTTT.